This T cell receptor (delta chain) was sequenced for a study of gamma-delta T cells after stem cell transplantation. This clone was seen more than once but under ten times. TCRdb reanalyzed the RT-PCR reads using CATT. This table holds roughly 3,100 delta-chain clones, 16% found once. The CDR3 runs 18 residues. The germline CDR1 and CDR2 sequences are GEAIGNYY and EKD. Trimming cost V 2 bases and J 2 bases, with 15 bases left between them. Sequencing was done on a sample of gamma-delta T cells. This clonotype was sampled from a human donor. It is not recorded whose cells these are; they may come from a transplant donor. The chain has TRDV2 and TRDJ3, with D hard to call. The CDR3 nucleotides are TGTGCCTGTGACAACGCGGCAAATGTTGCCTGGGACACCCGACAGATGTTTTTC. This codes for CACDNAANVAWDTRQMFF.